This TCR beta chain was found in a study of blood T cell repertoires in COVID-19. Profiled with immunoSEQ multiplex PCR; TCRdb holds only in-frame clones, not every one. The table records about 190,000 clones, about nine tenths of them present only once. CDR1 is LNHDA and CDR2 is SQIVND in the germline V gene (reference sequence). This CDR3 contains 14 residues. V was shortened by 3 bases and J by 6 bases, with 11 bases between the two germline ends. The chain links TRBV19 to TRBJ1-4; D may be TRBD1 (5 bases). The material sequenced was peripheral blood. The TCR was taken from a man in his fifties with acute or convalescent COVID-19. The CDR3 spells CASSIGRVHEKLFF. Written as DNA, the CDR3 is TGTGCCAGTAGTATCGGCAGGGTCCATGAAAAACTGTTTTTT.